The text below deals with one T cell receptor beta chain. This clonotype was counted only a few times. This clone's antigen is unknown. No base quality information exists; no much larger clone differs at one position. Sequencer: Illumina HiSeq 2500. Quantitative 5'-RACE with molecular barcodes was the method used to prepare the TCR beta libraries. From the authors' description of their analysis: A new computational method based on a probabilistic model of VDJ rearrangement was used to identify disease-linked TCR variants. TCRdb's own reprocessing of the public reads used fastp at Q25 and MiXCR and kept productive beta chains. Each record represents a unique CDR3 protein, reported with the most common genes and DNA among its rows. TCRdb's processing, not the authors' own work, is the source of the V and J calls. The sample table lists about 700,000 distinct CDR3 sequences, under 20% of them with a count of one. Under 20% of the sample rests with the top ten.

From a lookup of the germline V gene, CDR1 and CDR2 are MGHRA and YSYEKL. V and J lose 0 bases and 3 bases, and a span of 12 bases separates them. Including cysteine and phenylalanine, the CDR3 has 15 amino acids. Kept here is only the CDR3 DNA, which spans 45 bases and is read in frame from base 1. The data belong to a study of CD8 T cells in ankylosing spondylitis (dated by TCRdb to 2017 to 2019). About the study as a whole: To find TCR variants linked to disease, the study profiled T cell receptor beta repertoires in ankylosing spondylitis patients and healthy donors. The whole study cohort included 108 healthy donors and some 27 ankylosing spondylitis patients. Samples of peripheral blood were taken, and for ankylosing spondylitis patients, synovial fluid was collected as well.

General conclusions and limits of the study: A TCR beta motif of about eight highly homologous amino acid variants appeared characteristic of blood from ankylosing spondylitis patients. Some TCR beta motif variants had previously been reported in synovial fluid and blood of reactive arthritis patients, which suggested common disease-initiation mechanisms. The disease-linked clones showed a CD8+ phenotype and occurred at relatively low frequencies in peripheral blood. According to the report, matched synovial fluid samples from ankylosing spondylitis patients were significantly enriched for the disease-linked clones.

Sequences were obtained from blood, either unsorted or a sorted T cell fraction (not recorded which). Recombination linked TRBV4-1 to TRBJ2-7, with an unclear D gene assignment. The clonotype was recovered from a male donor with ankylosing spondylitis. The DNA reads TGCGCCAGCAGCCAAGAGCCGGTACAGAACTACGAGCAGTACTTC. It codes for CASSQEPVQNYEQYF.